A single sample is the source of the 30 T cell receptor beta chains below, sequenced in a study of blood T cell repertoires in COVID-19. Profiled with immunoSEQ multiplex PCR; TCRdb holds only in-frame clones, not every one. The table lists roughly 150,000 clones, roughly 90% of them singletons. What was sequenced was peripheral blood. Receptors were obtained from a man aged 18 to 30 with COVID-19, enrolled during active disease.

This clone was found a few times. The rearrangement links TRBV19 to TRBJ2-3; 7 bases are shared with TRBD1. CDR3 size: 15 residues. CDR1 is LNHDA, CDR2 SQIVND, per germline (reference sequence). Trimming took 7 bases from V and 4 from J; bases not matched to a gene: 11. CDR3 residues: CASKSRTGGPDTQYF. CDR3 DNA: TGTGCCAGTAAGTCCAGGACAGGAGGCCCAGATACGCAGTATTTT.

The CDR3 DNA reads TGTGCCAGCAGCTTAAACAGGGTCGCGAACACCGGGGAGCTGTTTTTT. This translates into CASSLNRVANTGELFF. V is TRBV7-2 and J is TRBJ2-2; D perhaps matches TRBD1 (6 bases). The V end lost 2 bases, the J end lost 0 bases, and 10 bases lay between the germline ends. The germline gives CDR1 SGHTA, CDR2 FQGNSA. This CDR3 has 16 amino acids.

This clone was seen only a few times. Here the CDR3 DNA reads TGTGCCAGCTCTCGGCAAGAGACCCAGTACTTC. The encoded protein is CASSRQETQYF. V usage is TRBV18 and J usage is TRBJ2-5, with unresolved D. This CDR3 is built from 11 residues. V gave up 6 bases and J gave up 2 bases, with 4 bases separating them. Germline V gives CDR1 KGHSH, CDR2 LQKENI.

The rearrangement uses TRBV5-1 and TRBJ2-1; D perhaps matches TRBD2 (6 bases). The CDR3 sequence is 15 residues long. The V gene's germline CDR1 is SGHRS and CDR2 YFSETQ. V was cut by 6 bases and J by 8 bases, with 21 bases left in between. CDR3 DNA sequence: TGCGCCAGCAAGGAGGGACTTACCGGCCGCGATGAGCAGTTCTTC. Translation: CASKEGLTGRDEQFF.

The rearrangement links TRBV28 to TRBJ1-2; 10 bases align to TRBD1. CDR1 and CDR2 (germline): MDHEN, SYDVKM. CDR3 size: 15 residues. J gave up 4 bases and V 7 bases, and 9 bases lay outside the gene matches. The CDR3 region is CASTPGQGTFYGYTF. For the CDR3, the DNA is TGTGCCAGCACCCCGGGACAGGGGACATTCTATGGCTACACCTTC.

The rearrangement uses TRBV28 and TRBJ1-5, with 9 bases matching TRBD1. V shed 1 base, J shed 5 bases, and the junction held 6 bases outside the gene matches. The CDR3 is made up of 16 amino acids. CDR1 is MDHEN and CDR2 is SYDVKM in the germline V gene. Here the CDR3 reads CASSLYPTGGHQPQHF. The DNA of the CDR3 is TGTGCCAGCAGTTTATATCCGACAGGGGGACATCAGCCCCAGCATTTT. Together with reference TRBV28 and TRBJ1-5, the CDR3 gives the full variable domain: DVKVTQSSRYLVKRTGEKVFLECVQDMDHENMFWYRQDPGLGLRLIYFSYDVKMKEKGDIPEGYSVSREKKERFSLILESASTNQTSMYLCASSLYPTGGHQPQHFGDGTRLSIL.

In the case of this clone: Other nucleotide sequences from this sample produce the same CDR3. The rearrangement links TRBV4-3 to TRBJ2-7, with 9 bases that match TRBD1. Trimming removed 3 bases from V and 2 bases from J; junction bases left unmatched: 5. Germline CDR1 and CDR2: LGHNA and YSLEER. The CDR3 covers 15 residues. The CDR3 DNA reads TGCGCCAGCAGCCAGGCCGGGACAGGGCCCTACGAGCAGTACTTC. Encoded protein: CASSQAGTGPYEQYF.

The V gene is TRBV28, the J gene TRBJ1-5, with D possibly being TRBD1 (6 bases). Trimming left V 6 bases short and J 7 bases short, with 19 bases between. The CDR3 is 15 residues long. Looked up from germline, CDR1 is MDHEN and CDR2 is SYDVKM. CDR3 loop: CASSTSGGDTQPQHF. CDR3 bases: TGTGCCAGCAGCACCTCTGGGGGCGACACCCAGCCCCAGCATTTT.

V usage is TRBV30 and J usage is TRBJ1-4; possible D gene TRBD1, 5 bases. This CDR3 is 12 amino acids long. Germline V gives CDR1 GTSNPN, CDR2 SVGIG (reference sequence). Trimming took 0 bases from V and 7 from J, leaving 6 bases between them. CDR3 residues: CAWSVDIEKLFF. The DNA for the CDR3 is TGTGCCTGGAGTGTGGACATTGAAAAACTGTTTTTT. The full variable domain, rest sourced from reference TRBV30 and TRBJ1-4, is SQTIHQWPATLVQPVGSPLSLECTVEGTSNPNLYWYRQAAGRGLQLLFYSVGIGQISSEVPQNLSASRPQDRQFILSSKKLLLSDSGFYLCAWSVDIEKLFFGSGTQLSVL.

This sequence joins TRBV3-1 (or the pseudogene TRBV3-2) and TRBJ1-2; TRBD1 might be the D (5 bases). The germline V and J ends were trimmed by 2 bases and 7 bases, with 11 bases remaining between them. This CDR3 has 13 residues. CDR1 and CDR2 from the germline V gene are LGHDT and YNNKEL (reference sequence). The CDR3, as DNA: TGTGCCAGCAGCCAACAGGGCCCAATTGGCTACACCTTC. This gives the protein CASSQQGPIGYTF.

The J gene is TRBJ1-5, the V gene TRBV28, with D unresolved. Trimming shortened V by 5 bases and J by 3 bases, and 2 bases separated the two germline ends. Germline V gene sequence: CDR1 MDHEN, CDR2 SYDVKM. The CDR3 has 11 amino acids. CDR3 DNA sequence: TGTGCCAGCAGTCTCAATCAGCCCCAGCATTTT. Protein product: CASSLNQPQHF.

The chain employs TRBV28 and TRBJ2-2, with TRBD1 matching 8 bases. CDR1 is MDHEN and CDR2 is SYDVKM in the germline V gene. This CDR3 spans 16 amino acids. J gave up 6 bases and V 5 bases, and 11 bases lay outside the gene matches. CDR3 residues: CASSKGQVGRAGELFF. CDR3 coding DNA: TGTGCCAGCAGTAAGGGACAGGTGGGAAGGGCCGGGGAGCTGTTTTTT. Filled out from reference TRBV28 and TRBJ2-2, the complete variable domain reads DVKVTQSSRYLVKRTGEKVFLECVQDMDHENMFWYRQDPGLGLRLIYFSYDVKMKEKGDIPEGYSVSREKKERFSLILESASTNQTSMYLCASSKGQVGRAGELFFGEGSRLTVL.

The gene calls are TRBV4-2 and TRBJ2-7; 9 nucleotides line up with TRBD1. The germline gives CDR1 LGHNA, CDR2 YNFKEQ. Trimming removed 4 bases from V and 2 bases from J; junction bases left unmatched: 3. This CDR3 comprises 14 residues. CDR3 DNA sequence: TGTGCCAGCAGCCGGGGACAGGGCCCCTACGAGCAGTACTTC. Translation: CASSRGQGPYEQYF.

Concerning this clone: Other DNA sequences in the sample encode the same CDR3. The rearrangement links TRBV4-3 to TRBJ2-7, with 8 bases aligning to TRBD2. The V gene's germline CDR1 is LGHNA and CDR2 YSLEER. This CDR3 spans 16 amino acids. J lost 2 bases, V lost 0 bases, and 6 bases had no gene match. CDR3 in amino acids: CASSQDRLAGTYEQYF. CDR3 DNA: TGCGCCAGCAGCCAAGACAGATTAGCGGGAACCTACGAGCAGTACTTC.

The rearrangement joins TRBV28 to TRBJ2-7, with D perhaps TRBD2 (6 bases). Looked up from germline, CDR1 is MDHEN and CDR2 is SYDVKM. V dropped 2 bases and J dropped 2 bases, with 13 bases sitting between them. The CDR3 covers 15 residues. DNA for the CDR3: TGTGCCAGCAGTTTAGACGGCGGGGCCGCCTACGAGCAGTACTTC. Protein sequence: CASSLDGGAAYEQYF.

This chain uses TRBV28 with TRBJ2-3; 9 bases line up with TRBD2. The CDR3 extends over 17 amino acids. Germline V gene lookup returns CDR1 MDHEN and CDR2 SYDVKM. V lost 1 base, J lost 4 bases, and 9 bases stayed unmatched. The DNA of the CDR3 is TGTGCCAGCAGTTTATTGACTAGCGGATTAGCCGCAGATACGCAGTATTTT. Encoded protein: CASSLLTSGLAADTQYF.

This chain connects TRBV6-2 or TRBV6-3 to TRBJ2-7; 7 positions match TRBD2. The CDR3 is made up of 14 amino acids. V trimming: 0 bases; J trimming: 2 bases; junction bases outside the gene matches: 1. CDR1 and CDR2 (germline): MNHEY, SVGEGT. CDR3 in amino acids: CASSYSGGPYEQYF. The CDR3, as DNA: TGTGCCAGCAGTTACTCGGGAGGGCCCTACGAGCAGTACTTC.

This CDR3 is CASNPGHSYTF. The CDR3 DNA sequence: TGTGCCAGCAACCCGGGACATAGCTACACCTTC. The chain recombines TRBV5-4 with TRBJ1-2; possible D gene TRBD1, 6 bases. The CDR3 covers 11 residues. CDR1 is SGHNT, CDR2 YYREEE, per germline (reference sequence). The germline V and J ends were trimmed by 6 bases and 9 bases, with 12 bases remaining between them.

This rearrangement joins TRBV5-1 to TRBJ1-4; the match to TRBD1 covers 8 bases. This CDR3 comprises 15 residues. Germline CDR1 and CDR2: SGHRS and YFSETQ. The V gene end was trimmed by 4 bases and the J gene end by 2 bases; junction bases not matched to a gene: 4. CDR3 region: CASSPRTGTNEKLFF. The CDR3 region has the DNA TGCGCCAGCAGCCCCCGGACAGGGACTAATGAAAAACTGTTTTTT.

The chain is built from TRBV28 and TRBJ2-1, with unresolved D. This CDR3 comprises 13 residues. The V gene lost 8 bases and the J gene lost 6 bases, with 14 bases spanning the gap. Germline V lookup: CDR1 MDHEN, CDR2 SYDVKM. In nucleotides, the CDR3 is TGTGCCAGCCTTTACCTTACAAGCAATGAGCAGTTCTTC. Translating gives CASLYLTSNEQFF.

This sequence joins TRBV7-2 and TRBJ2-5, with 9 bases that match TRBD2. This CDR3 has 16 residues. The germline V gene has CDR1 SGHTA and CDR2 FQGNSA. V was pared by 3 bases and J by 2 bases, with 7 bases of the junction left unmatched. The CDR3: CASSLGTSRLQETQYF. The CDR3 DNA follows: TGTGCCAGCAGCTTGGGGACTAGCCGCCTACAAGAGACCCAGTACTTC.

The rearrangement joins TRBV6-2 or TRBV6-3 to TRBJ1-5; maybe TRBD1 (5 bases). This CDR3 contains 17 residues. The V gene lost 5 bases and the J gene lost 0 bases, with 17 bases spanning the gap. The germline V gene encodes CDR1 MNHEY and CDR2 SVGEGT. Written as DNA, the CDR3 is TGTGCCAGCAGTCTCGGACGGGGGTATTATAGCAATCAGCCCCAGCATTTT. It codes for CASSLGRGYYSNQPQHF.

This rearrangement joins TRBV7-2 to TRBJ2-7; D call uncertain. The CDR3 length is 11 residues. Trimming left V 6 bases short and J 1 base short, with 4 bases between. CDR1 and CDR2 (germline): SGHTA, FQGNSA. The CDR3 bases are TGTGCCAGCAGTCATTCCTACGAGCAGTACTTC. As protein: CASSHSYEQYF.

The V and J genes are TRBV9 and TRBJ2-1; 10 nucleotides agree with TRBD1. The CDR3 covers 17 residues. Germline CDR1 is SGDLS and CDR2 is YYNGEE. After removal of 4 bases from V and 4 bases from J, the junction contained 11 bases not matched to a gene. CDR3: CASSPLGTGAIYNEQFF. CDR3 coding DNA: TGTGCCAGCAGCCCACTCGGGACAGGGGCAATTTACAATGAGCAGTTCTTC.

This clone was picked up one time. This chain joins TRBV24-1 and TRBJ2-7; 8 bases line up with TRBD1. This CDR3 is 14 amino acids long. Germline assignment: CDR1 KGHDR and CDR2 SFDVKD. With 4 bases clipped from V and 6 bases from J, the junction kept 7 bases outside the gene matches. The CDR3 DNA is TGTGCCACCAGTGACCGCATTACAGGGGGCGAGCAGTACTTC. Translating gives CATSDRITGGEQYF.

The V call is TRBV5-4, the J call TRBJ2-1; 11 bases match TRBD1. In germline, CDR1 is SGHNT, CDR2 YYREEE (reference sequence). V was pared by 1 base and J by 8 bases, with 5 bases of the junction left unmatched. This CDR3 region has 15 residues. The CDR3 here is CASSLPGQGAYEQFF. The DNA for the CDR3 is TGTGCCAGCAGCTTGCCAGGACAGGGGGCTTATGAGCAGTTCTTC. Filled out from reference TRBV5-4 and TRBJ2-1, the complete variable domain reads ETGVTQSPTHLIKTRGQQVTLRCSSQSGHNTVSWYQQALGQGPQFIFQYYREEENGRGNFPPRFSGLQFPNYSSELNVNALELDDSALYLCASSLPGQGAYEQFFGPGTRLTVL.

The chain links TRBV30 to TRBJ2-7; TRBD1 matches at 9 bases. Germline trimming cut 5 bases from V and 6 bases from J; bases unmatched to any gene: 5. Germline assignment: CDR1 GTSNPN and CDR2 SVGIG (reference sequence). This CDR3 spans 12 amino acids. CDR3 coding DNA: TGTGCCTGGGGGACAGGGACAGGCGAGCAGTACTTC. Translating gives CAWGTGTGEQYF.

The rearrangement uses TRBV9 and TRBJ2-2; 12 bases line up with TRBD2. V shed 4 bases, J shed 5 bases, and the junction held 6 bases outside the gene matches. The CDR3 extends over 16 amino acids. Germline V lookup: CDR1 SGDLS, CDR2 YYNGEE. The CDR3 DNA is TGTGCCAGCAGCCCCAGACTAGCGGGAGCGACCGGGGAGCTGTTTTTT. Translating gives CASSPRLAGATGELFF.

The chain links TRBV28 to TRBJ2-1, with D perhaps TRBD1 (5 bases). This CDR3 is 14 amino acids long. Looked up from germline, CDR1 is MDHEN and CDR2 is SYDVKM. Trimming pared 4 bases from V and 5 bases from J, leaving 12 bases between. The CDR3 is CASSSPGSDNEQFF. CDR3 DNA sequence: TGTGCCAGCAGTTCACCAGGGTCAGACAATGAGCAGTTCTTC. The variable domain in full, with the rest retrieved from reference TRBV28 and TRBJ2-1, is DVKVTQSSRYLVKRTGEKVFLECVQDMDHENMFWYRQDPGLGLRLIYFSYDVKMKEKGDIPEGYSVSREKKERFSLILESASTNQTSMYLCASSSPGSDNEQFFGPGTRLTVL.

This clone has just one count. This chain connects TRBV28 to TRBJ1-5; 8 positions match TRBD1. CDR3 length: 17 amino acids. The V and J ends lost 7 bases and 4 bases, in that order; junction bases with no gene match: 15. CDR1 and CDR2 (germline): MDHEN, SYDVKM. CDR3: CASTLPRDRNRNQPQHF. CDR3 in DNA: TGTGCCAGCACCCTACCCCGGGACAGGAATAGGAATCAGCCCCAGCATTTT. The whole variable domain, filled in from reference TRBV28 and TRBJ1-5, reads DVKVTQSSRYLVKRTGEKVFLECVQDMDHENMFWYRQDPGLGLRLIYFSYDVKMKEKGDIPEGYSVSREKKERFSLILESASTNQTSMYLCASTLPRDRNRNQPQHFGDGTRLSIL.